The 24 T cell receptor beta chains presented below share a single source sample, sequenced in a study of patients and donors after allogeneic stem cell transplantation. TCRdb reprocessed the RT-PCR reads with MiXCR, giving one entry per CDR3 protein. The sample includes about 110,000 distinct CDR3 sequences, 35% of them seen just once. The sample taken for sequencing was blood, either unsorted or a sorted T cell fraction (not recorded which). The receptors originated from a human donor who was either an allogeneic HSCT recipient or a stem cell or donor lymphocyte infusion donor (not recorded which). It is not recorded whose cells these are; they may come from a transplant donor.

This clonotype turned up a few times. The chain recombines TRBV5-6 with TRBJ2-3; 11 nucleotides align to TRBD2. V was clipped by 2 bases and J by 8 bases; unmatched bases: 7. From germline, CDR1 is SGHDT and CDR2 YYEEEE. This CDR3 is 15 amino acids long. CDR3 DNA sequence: TGTGCCAGCAGCTTTCGGGCTAGCGGGAGGAGTACGCAGTATTTT. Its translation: CASSFRASGRSTQYF.

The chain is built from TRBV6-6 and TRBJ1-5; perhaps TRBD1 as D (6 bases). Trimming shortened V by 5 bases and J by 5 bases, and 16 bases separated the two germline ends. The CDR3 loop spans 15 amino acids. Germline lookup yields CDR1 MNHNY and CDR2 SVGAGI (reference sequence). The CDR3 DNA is TGTGCCAGCAGTAAGACTCAAGGGGGTCATCAGCCCCAGCATTTT. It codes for CASSKTQGGHQPQHF.

The CDR3 DNA reads as TGCGCCAGCAGCCAAGATAGAGCGGGCGCGACTTACAATGAGCAGTTCTTC. The encoded protein is CASSQDRAGATYNEQFF. This sequence joins TRBV4-3 and TRBJ2-1, with D possibly matching TRBD2 (6 bases). The germline gives CDR1 LGHNA, CDR2 YSLEER. V was trimmed by 0 bases and J by 4 bases, leaving 16 bases between them. The CDR3 sequence is 17 residues long.

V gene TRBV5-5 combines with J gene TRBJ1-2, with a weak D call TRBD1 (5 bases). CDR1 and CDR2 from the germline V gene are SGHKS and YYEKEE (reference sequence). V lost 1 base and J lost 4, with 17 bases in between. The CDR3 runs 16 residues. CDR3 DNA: TGTGCCAGCAGCTTGACCGGGGCGTCTATCAGCTATGGCTACACCTTC. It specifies CASSLTGASISYGYTF.

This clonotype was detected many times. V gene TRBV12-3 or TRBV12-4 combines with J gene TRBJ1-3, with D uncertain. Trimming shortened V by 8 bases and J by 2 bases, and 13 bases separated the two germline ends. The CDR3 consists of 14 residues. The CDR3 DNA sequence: TGTGCCAGCGTTGGGCACGGGACTGGAAACACCATATATTTT. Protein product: CASVGHGTGNTIYF.

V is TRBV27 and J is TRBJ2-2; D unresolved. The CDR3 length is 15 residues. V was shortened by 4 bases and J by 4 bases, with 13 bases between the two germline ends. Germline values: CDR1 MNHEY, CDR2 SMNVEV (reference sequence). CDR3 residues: CASSSPGTATGELFF. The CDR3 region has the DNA TGTGCCAGCAGTTCTCCGGGTACGGCCACCGGGGAGCTGTTTTTT.

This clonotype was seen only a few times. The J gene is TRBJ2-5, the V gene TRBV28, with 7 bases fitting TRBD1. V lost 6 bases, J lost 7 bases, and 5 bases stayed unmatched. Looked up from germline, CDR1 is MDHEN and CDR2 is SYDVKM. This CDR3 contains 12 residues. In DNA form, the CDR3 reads TGTGCCAGCAGGGGACAGTTGGGGACCCAGTACTTC. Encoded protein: CASRGQLGTQYF.

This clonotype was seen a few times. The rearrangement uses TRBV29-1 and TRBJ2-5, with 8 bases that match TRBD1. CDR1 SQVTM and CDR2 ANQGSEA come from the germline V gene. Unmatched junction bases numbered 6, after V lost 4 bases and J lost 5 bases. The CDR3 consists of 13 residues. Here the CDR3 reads CSVGRGQGETQYF. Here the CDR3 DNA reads TGCAGCGTTGGGCGCGGACAGGGCGAGACCCAGTACTTC.

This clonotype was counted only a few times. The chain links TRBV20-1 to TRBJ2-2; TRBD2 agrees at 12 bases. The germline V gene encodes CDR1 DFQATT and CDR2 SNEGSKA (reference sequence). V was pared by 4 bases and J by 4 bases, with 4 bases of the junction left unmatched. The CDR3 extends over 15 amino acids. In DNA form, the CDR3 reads TGCAGTGCTACTGGACTAGCGGGGCGCACCGGGGAGCTGTTTTTT. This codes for CSATGLAGRTGELFF.

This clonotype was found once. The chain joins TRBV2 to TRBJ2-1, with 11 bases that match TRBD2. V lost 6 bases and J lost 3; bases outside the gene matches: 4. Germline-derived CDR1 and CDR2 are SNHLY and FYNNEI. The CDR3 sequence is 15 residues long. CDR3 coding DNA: TGTGCCAGCAGGCTCACTAGCGGGGGCTACAATGAGCAGTTCTTC. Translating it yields CASRLTSGGYNEQFF.

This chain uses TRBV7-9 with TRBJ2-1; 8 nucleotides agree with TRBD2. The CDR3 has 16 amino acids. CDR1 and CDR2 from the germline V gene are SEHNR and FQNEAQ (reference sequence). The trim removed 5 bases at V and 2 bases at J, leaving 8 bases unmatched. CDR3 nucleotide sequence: TGTGCCAGCAGCCTCCAACTAGCGGCACCCTACAATGAGCAGTTCTTC. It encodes CASSLQLAAPYNEQFF.

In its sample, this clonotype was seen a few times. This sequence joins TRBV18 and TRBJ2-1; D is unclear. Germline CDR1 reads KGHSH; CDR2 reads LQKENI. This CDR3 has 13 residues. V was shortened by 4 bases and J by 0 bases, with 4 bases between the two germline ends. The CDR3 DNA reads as TGTGCCAGCTCACAGAGCTCCTACAATGAGCAGTTCTTC. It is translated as CASSQSSYNEQFF.

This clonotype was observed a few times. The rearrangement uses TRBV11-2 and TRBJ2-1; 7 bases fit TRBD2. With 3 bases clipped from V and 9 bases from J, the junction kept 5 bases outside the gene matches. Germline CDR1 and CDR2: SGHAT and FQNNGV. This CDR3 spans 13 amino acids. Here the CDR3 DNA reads TGTGCCAGCAGCTTGGGGGAGCGGGGTGAGCAGTTCTTC. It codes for CASSLGERGEQFF.

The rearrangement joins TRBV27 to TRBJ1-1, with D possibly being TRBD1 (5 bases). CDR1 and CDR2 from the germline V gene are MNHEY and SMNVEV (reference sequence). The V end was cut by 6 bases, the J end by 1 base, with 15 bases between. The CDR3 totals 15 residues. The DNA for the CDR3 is TGTGCCAGCAGCGTCCGAAGACAGACGAACACTGAAGCTTTCTTT. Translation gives CASSVRRQTNTEAFF.

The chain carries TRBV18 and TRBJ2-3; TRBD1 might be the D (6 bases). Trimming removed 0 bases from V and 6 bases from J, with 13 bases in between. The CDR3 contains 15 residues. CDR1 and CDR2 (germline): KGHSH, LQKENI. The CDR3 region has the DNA TGTGCCAGCTCACCACCGGGGACAACTCGGGATACGCAGTATTTT. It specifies CASSPPGTTRDTQYF.

CDR3 sequence (DNA): TGCAGTGCTAGGATGGAAAATCAGCCCCAGCATTTT. Its translation: CSARMENQPQHF. V usage is TRBV20-1 and J usage is TRBJ1-5; the D is unclear. V lost 3 bases and J lost 4, with 7 bases in between. Germline V CDR1 and CDR2: DFQATT, SNEGSKA (reference sequence). This CDR3 contains 12 residues.

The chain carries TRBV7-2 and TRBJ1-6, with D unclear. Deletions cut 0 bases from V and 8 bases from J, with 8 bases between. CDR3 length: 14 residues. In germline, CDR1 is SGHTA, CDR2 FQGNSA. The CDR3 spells CASSLAPWDSPLHF. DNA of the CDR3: TGTGCCAGCAGCTTAGCCCCTTGGGATTCACCCCTCCACTTT.

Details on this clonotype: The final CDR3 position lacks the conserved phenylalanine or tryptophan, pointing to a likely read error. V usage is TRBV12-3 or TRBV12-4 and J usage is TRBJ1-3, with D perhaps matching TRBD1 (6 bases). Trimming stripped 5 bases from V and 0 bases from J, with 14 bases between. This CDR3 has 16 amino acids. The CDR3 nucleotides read TGTGCCAGCAGTCGCAGGGTGGACAGCTCTGGAAACACCATATATTTG. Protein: CASSRRVDSSGNTIYL.

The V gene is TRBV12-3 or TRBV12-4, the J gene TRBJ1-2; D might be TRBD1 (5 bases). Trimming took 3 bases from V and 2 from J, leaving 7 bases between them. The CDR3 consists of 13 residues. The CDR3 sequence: CASSFRDNYGYTF. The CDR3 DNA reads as TGTGCCAGCAGTTTCCGGGACAACTATGGCTACACCTTC.

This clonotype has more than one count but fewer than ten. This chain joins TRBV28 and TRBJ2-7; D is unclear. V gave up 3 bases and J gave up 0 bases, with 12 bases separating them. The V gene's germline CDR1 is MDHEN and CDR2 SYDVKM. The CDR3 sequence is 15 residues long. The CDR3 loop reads CASSFVVGSSYEQYF. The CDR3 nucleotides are TGTGCCAGCAGTTTTGTGGTGGGAAGCTCCTACGAGCAGTACTTC.

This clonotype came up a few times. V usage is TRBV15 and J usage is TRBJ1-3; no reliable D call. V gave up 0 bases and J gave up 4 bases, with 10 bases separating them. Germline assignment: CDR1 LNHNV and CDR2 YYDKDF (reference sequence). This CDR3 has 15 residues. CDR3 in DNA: TGTGCCACCAGCAGAGATCAGAGTTTCGGAAACACCATATATTTT. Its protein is CATSRDQSFGNTIYF.

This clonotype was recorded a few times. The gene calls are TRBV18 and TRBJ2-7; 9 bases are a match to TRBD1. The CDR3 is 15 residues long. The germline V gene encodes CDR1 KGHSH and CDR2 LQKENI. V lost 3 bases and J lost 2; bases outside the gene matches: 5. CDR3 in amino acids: CASSPPGQGAYEQYF. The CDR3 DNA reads TGTGCCAGCTCACCTCCGGGACAGGGAGCCTACGAGCAGTACTTC.

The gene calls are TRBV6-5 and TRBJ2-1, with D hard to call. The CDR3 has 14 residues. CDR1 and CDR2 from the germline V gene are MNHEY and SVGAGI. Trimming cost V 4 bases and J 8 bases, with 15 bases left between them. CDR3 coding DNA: TGTGCCAGCAGTTTACACCGAAATTGGGATGAGCAGTTCTTC. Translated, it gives CASSLHRNWDEQFF.

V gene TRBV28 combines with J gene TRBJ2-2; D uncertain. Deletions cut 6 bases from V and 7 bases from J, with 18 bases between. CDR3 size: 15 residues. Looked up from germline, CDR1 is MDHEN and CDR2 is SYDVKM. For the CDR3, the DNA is TGTGCCAGCAGCCACCCGGCCCCGGTCCACGGGGAGCTGTTTTTT. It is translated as CASSHPAPVHGELFF.